This T cell receptor (beta chain) is drawn from a study of T cell repertoires in cytomegalovirus infection. Study-level background: Epitope selection comprised recently identified HLA-C-restricted CMV epitopes and well-studied HLA-B-restricted CMV epitopes. Public TCR beta signatures indicated both CMV infection and matching HLA type.

In TCRdb, the reads were re-called with MiXCR into one record per CDR3 protein. The table lists approximately 730,000 distinct CDR3 sequences, 25% to 30% of them singletons. CDR1 SGHVS and CDR2 FQNEAQ come from the germline V gene. This CDR3 region has 18 residues. The V end lost 2 bases, the J end lost 0 bases, and 17 bases lay between the germline ends. Comment on this clonotype: Its antigen is not known.

Study-wide results and caveats: In two of eight donors, the top clonotype was HLA-C-restricted CMV-specific.

Sequences were derived from cultured CD8+ T cells from PBMCs, sampled from culture after CMV antigen stimulation. The genes are TRBV7-8 and TRBJ1-3, with D perhaps matching TRBD1 (6 bases). The clonotype comes from a human donor in good health (CMV status not recorded). Some clones in this sample may be carry-over from other donors' samples. The CDR3 nucleotides read TGTGCCAGCAGCTTACCCAGGGAGGGGGGAAGCTCTGGAAACACCATATATTTT. Translated, it gives CASSLPREGGSSGNTIYF.